This T cell receptor (beta chain) was captured in a study of T cell responses to AZD1222 COVID-19 vaccine. Study-level results: Donors were chiefly white British, with a greater number of females, and clonal diversity was perhaps underestimated. Sampling captured repertoires only after the peak T cell response.

This clone was seen a handful of times. Its antigen is undetermined. This table comes from immunoSEQ multiplex PCR, and its TCRdb copy is limited to in-frame clones, with some not included. The data show about 89,000 clones, over 80% seen once. V was clipped by 0 bases and J by 2 bases; unmatched bases: 7. This CDR3 region has 17 residues. CDR1 is KGHSH, CDR2 LQKENI, per germline. This sample comprised peripheral blood, obtained 28 days after the second AZD1222 dose. The TCR comes from an adult who received the AZD1222 COVID-19 vaccine. The rearrangement uses TRBV18 and TRBJ2-1, with 7 bases matching TRBD1. CDR3 sequence reads: CASSPPGTARPYNEQFF. The CDR3 DNA reads as TGTGCCAGCTCACCACCCGGGACAGCCCGTCCCTACAATGAGCAGTTCTTC.